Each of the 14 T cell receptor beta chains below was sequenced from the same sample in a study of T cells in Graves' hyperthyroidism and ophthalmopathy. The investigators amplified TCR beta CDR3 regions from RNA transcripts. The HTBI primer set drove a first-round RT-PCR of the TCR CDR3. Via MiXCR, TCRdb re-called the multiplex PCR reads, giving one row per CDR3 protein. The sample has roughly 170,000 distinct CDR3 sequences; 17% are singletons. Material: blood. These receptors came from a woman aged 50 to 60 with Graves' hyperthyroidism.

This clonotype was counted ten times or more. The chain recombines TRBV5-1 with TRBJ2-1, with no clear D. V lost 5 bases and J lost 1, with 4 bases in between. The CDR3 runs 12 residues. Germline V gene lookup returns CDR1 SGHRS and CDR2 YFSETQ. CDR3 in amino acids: CASRQSYNEQFF. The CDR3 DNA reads TGCGCCAGCAGACAGTCCTACAATGAGCAGTTCTTC.

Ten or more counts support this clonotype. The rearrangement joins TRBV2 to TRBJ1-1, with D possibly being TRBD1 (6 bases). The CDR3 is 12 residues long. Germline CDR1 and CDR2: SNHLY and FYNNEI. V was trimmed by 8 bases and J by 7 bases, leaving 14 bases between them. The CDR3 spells CASVGQIVEAFF. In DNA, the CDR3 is TGTGCCAGCGTTGGACAGATTGTTGAAGCTTTCTTT.

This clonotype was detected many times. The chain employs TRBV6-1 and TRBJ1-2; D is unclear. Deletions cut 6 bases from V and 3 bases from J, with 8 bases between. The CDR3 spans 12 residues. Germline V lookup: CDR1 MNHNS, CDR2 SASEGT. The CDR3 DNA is TGTGCCAGCAGGGTCCCAGACTATGGCTACACCTTC. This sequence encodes CASRVPDYGYTF.

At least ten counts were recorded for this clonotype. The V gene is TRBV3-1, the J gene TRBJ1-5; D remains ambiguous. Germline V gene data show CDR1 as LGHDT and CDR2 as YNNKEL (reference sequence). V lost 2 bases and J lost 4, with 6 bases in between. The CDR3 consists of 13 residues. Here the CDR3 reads CASSQTENQPQHF. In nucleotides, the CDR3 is TGTGCCAGCAGCCAAACAGAGAATCAGCCCCAGCATTTT.

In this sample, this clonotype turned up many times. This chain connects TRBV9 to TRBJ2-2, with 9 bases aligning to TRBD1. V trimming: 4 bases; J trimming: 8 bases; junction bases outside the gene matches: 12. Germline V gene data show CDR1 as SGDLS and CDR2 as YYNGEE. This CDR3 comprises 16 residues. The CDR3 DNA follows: TGTGCCAGCAGCCCCTCGGGACAGGGAGAATCGGGGGAGCTGTTTTTT. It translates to CASSPSGQGESGELFF.

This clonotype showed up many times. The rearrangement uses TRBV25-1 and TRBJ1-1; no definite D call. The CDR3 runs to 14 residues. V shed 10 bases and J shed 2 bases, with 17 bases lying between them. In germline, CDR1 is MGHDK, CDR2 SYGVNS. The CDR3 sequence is CATLSREANTEAFF. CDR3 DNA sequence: TGTGCCACTCTGTCGAGAGAGGCCAACACTGAAGCTTTCTTT.

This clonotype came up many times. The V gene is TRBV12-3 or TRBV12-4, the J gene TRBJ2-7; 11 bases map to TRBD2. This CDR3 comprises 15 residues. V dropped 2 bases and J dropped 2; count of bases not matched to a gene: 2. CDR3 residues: CASSLRLAGTYEQYF. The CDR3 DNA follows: TGTGCCAGCAGTTTACGACTAGCGGGGACCTACGAGCAGTACTTC.

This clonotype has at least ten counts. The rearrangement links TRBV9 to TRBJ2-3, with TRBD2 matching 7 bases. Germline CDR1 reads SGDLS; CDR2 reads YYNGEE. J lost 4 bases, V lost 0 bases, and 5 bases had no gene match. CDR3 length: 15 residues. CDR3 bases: TGTGCCAGCAGCGTAGAAGGCGGGGGTGCAGATACGCAGTATTTT. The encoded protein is CASSVEGGGADTQYF.

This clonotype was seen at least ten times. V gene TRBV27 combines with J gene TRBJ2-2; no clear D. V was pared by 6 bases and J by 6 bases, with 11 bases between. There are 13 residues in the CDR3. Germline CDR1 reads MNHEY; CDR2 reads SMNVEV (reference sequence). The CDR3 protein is CASRGFLAGELFF. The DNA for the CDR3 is TGTGCCAGCAGGGGGTTTCTGGCCGGGGAGCTGTTTTTT.

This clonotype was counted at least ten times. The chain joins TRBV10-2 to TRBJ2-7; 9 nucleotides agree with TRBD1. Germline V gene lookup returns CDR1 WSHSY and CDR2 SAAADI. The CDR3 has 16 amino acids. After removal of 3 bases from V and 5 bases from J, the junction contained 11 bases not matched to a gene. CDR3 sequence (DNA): TGCGCCAGCAGTGACCCCGCCGGGACAGGGTCAGACGAGCAGTACTTC. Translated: CASSDPAGTGSDEQYF.

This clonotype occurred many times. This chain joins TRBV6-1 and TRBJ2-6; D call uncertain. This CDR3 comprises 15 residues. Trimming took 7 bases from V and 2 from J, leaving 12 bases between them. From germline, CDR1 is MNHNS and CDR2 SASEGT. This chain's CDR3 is CASTAHKAGANVLTF. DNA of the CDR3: TGTGCCAGCACCGCCCATAAGGCTGGGGCCAACGTCCTGACTTTC.

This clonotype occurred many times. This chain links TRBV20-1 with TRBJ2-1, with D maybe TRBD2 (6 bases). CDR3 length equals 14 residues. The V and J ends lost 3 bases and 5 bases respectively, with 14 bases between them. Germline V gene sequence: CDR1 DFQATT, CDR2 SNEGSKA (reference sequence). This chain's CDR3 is CSASFAGRNNEQFF. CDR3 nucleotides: TGCAGTGCTAGTTTTGCGGGGCGGAACAATGAGCAGTTCTTC.

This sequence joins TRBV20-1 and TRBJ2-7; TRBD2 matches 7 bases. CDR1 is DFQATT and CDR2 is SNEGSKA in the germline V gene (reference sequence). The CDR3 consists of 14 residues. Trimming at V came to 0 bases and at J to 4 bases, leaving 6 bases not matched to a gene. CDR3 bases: TGCAGTGCTAGAGAGCCCACTAGCGTGTACGAGCAGTACTTC. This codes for CSAREPTSVYEQYF.

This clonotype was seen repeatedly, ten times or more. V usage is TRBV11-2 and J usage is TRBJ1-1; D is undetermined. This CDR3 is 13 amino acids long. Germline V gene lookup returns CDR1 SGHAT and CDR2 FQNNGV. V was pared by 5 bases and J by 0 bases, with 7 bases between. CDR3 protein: CASSVDMNTEAFF. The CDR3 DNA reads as TGTGCCAGCAGCGTTGATATGAACACTGAAGCTTTCTTT.